This entry lists 28 T cell receptor beta chains sequenced from one sample in a study of beta chain features in type 1 diabetes. Points from the study as a whole: Moderate but significant shortening of TCRB CDR3s was recorded in all four CD4+ subsets from Type 1 diabetes patients.

Their cognate antigens are unknown. Expressed TCRB transcripts were sequenced because the isolated RNA had all been reverse transcribed beforehand. Libraries were prepared by immunoSEQ multiplex PCR; TCRdb keeps only in-frame clonotypes and omits some of them. The sample has 330,000 or so clones; 10% to 15% are singletons. Specimen: naive CD4+ T cells from blood. These receptors were obtained from a woman under 30 with type 1 diabetes.

V usage is TRBV7-6 and J usage is TRBJ1-2; tentative D call: TRBD1 (5 bases). Germline CDR1 and CDR2: SGHVS and FNYEAQ. V shed 5 bases and J shed 2 bases, with 15 bases lying between them. The CDR3 totals 15 residues. CDR3 DNA sequence: TGTGCCAGCAGCGACCCGCCGGGGGGAAACTATGGCTACACCTTC. Translation: CASSDPPGGNYGYTF. Supplemented by reference TRBV7-6 and TRBJ1-2, the full variable domain reads GAGVSQSPRYKVTKRGQDVALRCDPISGHVSLYWYRQALGQGPEFLTYFNYEAQQDKSGLPNDRFSAERPEGSISTLTIQRTEQRDSAMYRCASSDPPGGNYGYTFGSGTRLTVV.

The chain recombines TRBV11-2 with TRBJ1-2, with 8 bases identical to TRBD1. The CDR3 covers 13 residues. Germline CDR1 and CDR2: SGHAT and FQNNGV. Germline trimming cut 4 bases from V and 3 bases from J; bases unmatched to any gene: 1. The CDR3 coding sequence is TGTGCCAGCAGCTCGACAGGGGACTATGGCTACACCTTC. It encodes CASSSTGDYGYTF.

This clone came up once. In DNA, the CDR3 is TGCGCCAGCAGCCCTATGGACAGGAACTACGAGCAGTACTTC. Protein sequence: CASSPMDRNYEQYF. This chain connects TRBV5-1 to TRBJ2-7, with 7 bases that match TRBD1. V was clipped by 4 bases and J by 3 bases; unmatched bases: 7. The CDR3 is made up of 14 amino acids. Germline V lookup: CDR1 SGHRS, CDR2 YFSETQ.

This clone has a handful of counts. The chain is built from TRBV10-3 and TRBJ2-5; D remains unclear. There are 9 residues in the CDR3. The V gene lost 10 bases and the J gene lost 11 bases, with 11 bases spanning the gap. Germline V gene lookup returns CDR1 ENHRY and CDR2 SYGVKD. This chain's CDR3 is CATPGRQYF. For the CDR3, the DNA is TGTGCCACCCCGGGTCGGCAGTACTTC.

V and J are TRBV5-1 and TRBJ2-5, with a possible D match to TRBD2 (5 bases). Trimming removed 5 bases from V and 7 bases from J, with 18 bases in between. CDR1 and CDR2 (germline): SGHRS, YFSETQ. This CDR3 comprises 14 residues. The CDR3 protein is CASRPTTSGGTQYF. As DNA, the CDR3 is TGCGCCAGCAGACCCACCACCAGCGGCGGGACCCAGTACTTC. The variable domain in full, with the rest retrieved from reference TRBV5-1 and TRBJ2-5, is KAGVTQTPRYLIKTRGQQVTLSCSPISGHRSVSWYQQTPGQGLQFLFEYFSETQRNKGNFPGRFSGRQFSNSRSEMNVSTLELGDSALYLCASRPTTSGGTQYFGPGTRLLVL.

There are a few counts of this clone. The chain recombines TRBV6-5 with TRBJ2-7; D possibly corresponds to TRBD2 (6 bases). The germline V gene has CDR1 MNHEY and CDR2 SVGAGI. Trimming pared 5 bases from V and 1 base from J, leaving 12 bases between. The CDR3 contains 14 residues. For the CDR3, the DNA is TGTGCCAGCAGTAATACACGGGGGTCCTACGAGCAGTACTTC. This codes for CASSNTRGSYEQYF.

This clone was observed a few times. CDR3 region: CASSRIGGSNTDTQYF. In nucleotides, the CDR3 is TGCGCCAGCAGCCGTATAGGTGGTAGCAACACAGATACGCAGTATTTT. The chain is built from TRBV4-3 and TRBJ2-3, with D unresolved. This CDR3 comprises 16 residues. CDR1 LGHNA and CDR2 YSLEER come from the germline V gene. Trimming pared 4 bases from V and 2 bases from J, leaving 16 bases between.

The table lists this clone with a few counts. This chain links TRBV2 with TRBJ1-5; 7 bases align to TRBD1. Germline CDR1 reads SNHLY; CDR2 reads FYNNEI. The CDR3 extends over 14 amino acids. Trimming removed 4 bases from V and 3 bases from J; junction bases left unmatched: 3. CDR3 protein: CASSGGQNNQPQHF. The DNA for the CDR3 is TGTGCCAGCAGTGGGGGACAGAACAATCAGCCCCAGCATTTT.

The chain couples TRBV28 to TRBJ2-7, with D unclear. Deletions cut 7 bases from V and 3 bases from J, with 13 bases between. Germline CDR1 reads MDHEN; CDR2 reads SYDVKM. The CDR3 contains 13 residues. The CDR3 reads CASTIPASYEQYF. The CDR3 DNA is TGTGCCAGCACCATCCCAGCGAGCTACGAGCAGTACTTC.

V usage is TRBV7-2 and J usage is TRBJ2-7; 7 bases map to TRBD2. Germline V CDR1 and CDR2: SGHTA, FQGNSA. V lost 5 bases and J lost 2; bases outside the gene matches: 12. This CDR3 comprises 16 residues. Written as DNA, the CDR3 is TGTGCCAGCAGCCAACATGGAGCGGGGACCGCCTACGAGCAGTACTTC. This encodes CASSQHGAGTAYEQYF. The whole variable domain, filled in from reference TRBV7-2 and TRBJ2-7, reads GAGVSQSPSNKVTEKGKDVELRCDPISGHTALYWYRQSLGQGLEFLIYFQGNSAPDKSGLPSDRFSAERTGGSVSTLTIQRTQQEDSAVYLCASSQHGAGTAYEQYFGPGTRLTVT.

The chain is built from TRBV5-4 and TRBJ1-3; D is unclear. V was clipped by 5 bases and J by 0 bases, with 9 bases between them. Germline loops: CDR1 SGHNT, CDR2 YYREEE (reference sequence). The CDR3 is 14 residues long. The CDR3 protein is CASRSGPSGNTIYF. In DNA, the CDR3 is TGTGCCAGCAGGTCCGGTCCCTCTGGAAACACCATATATTTT.

This rearrangement joins TRBV7-2 to TRBJ1-6, with TRBD1 as a possible D gene (6 bases). Germline V gene sequence: CDR1 SGHTA, CDR2 FQGNSA. V dropped 5 bases and J dropped 5 bases, with 16 bases sitting between them. This CDR3 has 16 residues. The CDR3 reads CASSPRQVLDNSPLHF. The CDR3 DNA reads as TGTGCCAGCAGCCCTCGACAGGTCCTTGATAATTCACCCCTCCACTTT.

CDR3 amino acids: CASSPRASASYEQYF. In nucleotides, the CDR3 is TGTGCCAGCAGCCCTCGGGCTAGCGCAAGCTACGAGCAGTACTTC. The rearrangement links TRBV6-6 to TRBJ2-7; a weak D match, TRBD2 (6 bases). Germline V gives CDR1 MNHNY, CDR2 SVGAGI (reference sequence). Trimming stripped 6 bases from V and 3 bases from J, with 18 bases between. The CDR3 spans 15 residues.

The rearrangement links TRBV4-3 to TRBJ1-2, with D possibly being TRBD1 (5 bases). The germline gives CDR1 LGHNA, CDR2 YSLEER. The CDR3 totals 15 residues. The V and J ends lost 0 bases and 8 bases respectively, with 16 bases between them. The CDR3 here is CASSQDGQGRVGYTF. Here the CDR3 DNA reads TGCGCCAGCAGCCAAGATGGGCAGGGCCGGGTCGGCTACACCTTC.

This clone has a handful of counts. This rearrangement joins TRBV5-1 to TRBJ2-1; D is possibly TRBD1 (6 bases). The CDR3 covers 14 residues. The germline gives CDR1 SGHRS, CDR2 YFSETQ. Deletions cut 4 bases from V and 1 base from J, with 9 bases between. CDR3 protein: CASSKDSSYNEQFF. As DNA, the CDR3 is TGCGCCAGCAGCAAGGACAGTTCCTACAATGAGCAGTTCTTC.

The genes are TRBV2 and TRBJ1-2, with D perhaps matching TRBD1 (5 bases). This CDR3 contains 15 residues. CDR1 and CDR2 (germline): SNHLY, FYNNEI. Trimming removed 1 base from V and 5 bases from J, with 14 bases in between. The CDR3 sequence is CASSEGPRAGYGYTF. CDR3 in DNA: TGTGCCAGCAGTGAAGGCCCCAGGGCTGGGTATGGCTACACCTTC.

V is TRBV4-3 and J is TRBJ2-1, with D perhaps TRBD2 (6 bases). CDR1 LGHNA and CDR2 YSLEER come from the germline V gene. V was shortened by 2 bases and J by 9 bases, with 14 bases between the two germline ends. There are 14 residues in the CDR3. CDR3 sequence: CASSQSVWGGEQFF. In DNA, the CDR3 is TGCGCCAGCAGCCAATCAGTATGGGGAGGTGAGCAGTTCTTC.

In nucleotides, the CDR3 is TGCGCCAGCAGCTGGAGCCAGACAGATACGCAGTATTTT. Translation: CASSWSQTDTQYF. V is TRBV5-1 and J is TRBJ2-3; D gene unclear. Trimming removed 3 bases at V and 3 bases at J, with 8 bases between. The germline V gene encodes CDR1 SGHRS and CDR2 YFSETQ. The CDR3 is 13 amino acids.

This clone has a handful of counts. The chain combines TRBV5-1 with TRBJ1-2; D unresolved. The V gene lost 0 bases and the J gene lost 8 bases, with 8 bases spanning the gap. The length of the CDR3 is 12 residues. Per germline, CDR1 SGHRS and CDR2 YFSETQ. The CDR3 bases are TGCGCCAGCAGCTTGGACGCGGAGGGCTACACCTTC. This codes for CASSLDAEGYTF.

The rearrangement uses TRBV5-6 and TRBJ2-3; D is uncertain. In germline, CDR1 is SGHDT, CDR2 YYEEEE. There are 13 residues in the CDR3. Trimming cost V 1 base and J 3 bases, with 6 bases left between them. CDR3 bases: TGTGCCAGCAGCTTGCCAGGTACAGATACGCAGTATTTT. Protein product: CASSLPGTDTQYF. The variable domain in full, completed from reference TRBV5-6 and TRBJ2-3, reads DAGVTQSPTHLIKTRGQQVTLRCSPKSGHDTVSWYQQALGQGPQFIFQYYEEEERQRGNFPDRFSGHQFPNYSSELNVNALLLGDSALYLCASSLPGTDTQYFGPGTRLTVL.

The V call is TRBV18, the J call TRBJ1-2, with D perhaps TRBD1 (5 bases). Trimming removed 5 bases at V and 4 bases at J, with 11 bases between. The CDR3 loop spans 13 amino acids. The germline V gene has CDR1 KGHSH and CDR2 LQKENI. The CDR3 loop reads CASSSDIPYGYTF. CDR3 bases: TGTGCCAGCTCATCGGACATTCCCTATGGCTACACCTTC.

This clone appeared a few times. The V and J genes are TRBV4-3 and TRBJ2-3; 9 bases are a match to TRBD2. CDR3 length: 15 amino acids. Germline V gene lookup returns CDR1 LGHNA and CDR2 YSLEER. Germline trimming cut 1 base from V and 2 bases from J; bases unmatched to any gene: 1. The CDR3 reads CASSQGLADTDTQYF. CDR3 bases: TGCGCCAGCAGCCAAGGACTAGCGGACACAGATACGCAGTATTTT.

This clone has more than one count but fewer than ten. This sequence joins TRBV27 and TRBJ2-7; 7 nucleotides match TRBD1. The length of the CDR3 is 14 residues. V shed 3 bases, J shed 4 bases, and the junction held 6 bases outside the gene matches. Germline lookup yields CDR1 MNHEY and CDR2 SMNVEV (reference sequence). The CDR3 nucleotides are TGTGCCAGCAGTTTGGTCAGGGGGTCGTACGAGCAGTACTTC. It encodes CASSLVRGSYEQYF.

This clone was detected only a few times. The chain links TRBV4-1 to TRBJ2-7; D gene unclear. This CDR3 comprises 12 residues. CDR1 and CDR2 (germline): MGHRA, YSYEKL. V lost 3 bases, J lost 0 bases, and 3 bases lay in between. CDR3 bases: TGCGCCAGCAGCCATAACTCCTACGAGCAGTACTTC. Translated: CASSHNSYEQYF.

The DNA for the CDR3 is TGTGCCAGTAGCCGACAGGGCCGGGGCACAGATACGCAGTATTTT. It encodes CASSRQGRGTDTQYF. The chain couples TRBV19 to TRBJ2-3; TRBD1 matches 7 bases. V gave up 6 bases and J gave up 1 base; unmatched junction bases: 7. Germline loops: CDR1 LNHDA, CDR2 SQIVND (reference sequence). CDR3 length: 15 amino acids.

V is TRBV5-6 and J is TRBJ2-7; the match to TRBD1 covers 12 bases. This CDR3 region has 16 residues. V shed 4 bases, J shed 4 bases, and the junction held 9 bases outside the gene matches. Per the germline V gene, CDR1 is SGHDT and CDR2 is YYEEEE. The CDR3 coding sequence is TGTGCCAGCAGCCTGACGGGACAGGGGGCTAGATACGAGCAGTACTTC. It specifies CASSLTGQGARYEQYF.

This clone was found a few times. V gene TRBV19 combines with J gene TRBJ1-5; D is undetermined. Trimming stripped 8 bases from V and 6 bases from J, with 17 bases between. The germline gives CDR1 LNHDA, CDR2 SQIVND (reference sequence). The CDR3 is 14 amino acids. CDR3 amino acids: CASALGVMGQPQHF. CDR3 sequence (DNA): TGTGCCAGTGCACTCGGGGTCATGGGTCAGCCCCAGCATTTT.

The chain combines TRBV28 with TRBJ1-2; 10 bases agree with TRBD1. The ends lost 4 bases at V and 4 bases at J; junction bases unmatched: 3. Germline V CDR1 and CDR2: MDHEN, SYDVKM. There are 14 residues in the CDR3. The CDR3 DNA reads TGTGCCAGCAGTTCGGGACAGGGGACCTATGGCTACACCTTC. It yields the protein CASSSGQGTYGYTF.